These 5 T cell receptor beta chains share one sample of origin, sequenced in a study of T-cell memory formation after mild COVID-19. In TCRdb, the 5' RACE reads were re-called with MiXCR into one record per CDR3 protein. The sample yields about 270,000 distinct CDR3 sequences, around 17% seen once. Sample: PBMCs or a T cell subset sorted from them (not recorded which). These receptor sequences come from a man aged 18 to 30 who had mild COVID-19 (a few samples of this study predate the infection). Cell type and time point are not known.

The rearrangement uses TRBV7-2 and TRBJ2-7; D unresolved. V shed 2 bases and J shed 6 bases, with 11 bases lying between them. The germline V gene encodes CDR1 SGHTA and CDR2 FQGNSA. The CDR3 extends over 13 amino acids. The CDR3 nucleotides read TGTGCCAGCAGCTTACGGCTGGATACCGAGCAGTACGTC. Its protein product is CASSLRLDTEQYV.

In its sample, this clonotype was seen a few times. CDR3 sequence: CASSALTGDYEQYV. The CDR3 DNA reads TGTGCCAGCAGTGCCCTCACCGGAGATTACGAGCAGTACGTC. V gene TRBV28 combines with J gene TRBJ2-7; D gene uncertain. V was pared by 5 bases and J by 4 bases, with 15 bases between. The CDR3 has 14 amino acids. Germline lookup yields CDR1 MDHEN and CDR2 SYDVKM.

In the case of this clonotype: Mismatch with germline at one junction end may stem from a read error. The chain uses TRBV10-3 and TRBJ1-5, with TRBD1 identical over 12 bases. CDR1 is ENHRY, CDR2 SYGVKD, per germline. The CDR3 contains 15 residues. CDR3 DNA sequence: TGTGCCACGGGGGACAGGGGGCGTACGGATCAACCCCAGCATTTT. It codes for CATGDRGRTDQPQHF.

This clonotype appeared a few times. The CDR3 DNA sequence: TGTGCCAGCAGCCCCTGGACAGAATATGGCTACACCTTC. Translated: CASSPWTEYGYTF. The chain couples TRBV14 to TRBJ1-2, with TRBD1 as a possible D gene (6 bases). The V gene's germline CDR1 is SGHDN and CDR2 FVKESK. The CDR3 is 13 residues long. V lost 4 bases to trimming and J lost 5 bases, with 11 bases between them.

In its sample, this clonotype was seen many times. This CDR3 reads CASSGTGSNSPLHF. The CDR3 DNA follows: TGCGCCAGCAGCGGGACAGGGAGCAATTCACCCCTCCACTTT. The chain combines TRBV5-1 with TRBJ1-6; TRBD1 matches at 9 bases. The germline CDR1 and CDR2 sequences are SGHRS and YFSETQ. V dropped 4 bases and J dropped 7; count of bases not matched to a gene: 3. This CDR3 has 14 amino acids.